The following is a T cell receptor (beta chain) sequence with its context. As originally analysed: By means of reference gene primer amplification, nucleated cell counts were estimated. Profiling relied on immunoSEQ multiplex PCR, and the TCRdb table lists in-frame clones only, not all of them. V, J and clone size were drawn from that table, and D and trimming were deduced from the DNA. The data show 110,000 or so clones, 85% to 90% seen once. The source of the sample is a study of blood T cell repertoires in COVID-19. Study at large: COVID-19 samples from acute and convalescent phases originated in the United States, Italy and Spain. Nucleic acid was either cDNA or gDNA, and it came from T cells, B-cell-depleted T cells, or PBMCs.

CDR3 length: 14 amino acids. CDR1 is SGHDT and CDR2 is YYEEEE in the germline V gene. Germline trimming cut 5 bases from V and 6 bases from J; bases unmatched to any gene: 7. The rearrangement uses TRBV5-6 and TRBJ1-1; 10 bases agree with TRBD1. The receptor was isolated from a human donor in a cohort sampled during active COVID-19. The specimen sequenced was peripheral blood. The chain's CDR3 is CASSFGQGGPEAFF. The CDR3 DNA reads as TGTGCCAGCAGTTTCGGACAGGGGGGGCCTGAAGCTTTCTTT.